One sample yielded the 22 T cell receptor beta chains listed below, sequenced in a study of T-cell reconstitution after alpha-beta-depleted transplantation in children. Library preparation (for TCRbeta) was performed with unique molecular identifiers. TCRdb passed the PCR reads through MiXCR, listing each CDR3 protein once. The data show around 400,000 distinct CDR3 sequences, with around 20% seen just once and around 4% held by the top ten. Sequenced here: PBMCs from the stem cell graft donor, sampled from the stem cell graft. The source is a human donor who donated a stem cell graft to a child with acute myeloid leukemia.

The chain carries TRBV11-2 and TRBJ2-3; D not certain. V shed 2 bases and J shed 7 bases, with 7 bases lying between them. From germline, CDR1 is SGHAT and CDR2 FQNNGV. The CDR3 consists of 12 residues. CDR3 loop: CASSLRLNTQYF. DNA of the CDR3: TGTGCCAGCAGCTTACGATTGAATACGCAGTATTTT.

In this sample, this clonotype turned up a few times. V gene TRBV25-1 combines with J gene TRBJ2-1; 11 nucleotides line up with TRBD2. The CDR3 is made up of 15 amino acids. Germline V gives CDR1 MGHDK, CDR2 SYGVNS. The V gene end was trimmed by 4 bases and the J gene end by 8 bases; junction bases not matched to a gene: 7. The CDR3 here is CASSATLAGGDEQFF. In DNA form, the CDR3 reads TGTGCCAGCAGTGCCACTCTAGCGGGAGGCGATGAGCAGTTCTTC.

The chain has TRBV27 and TRBJ1-6; D gene unclear. The CDR3 is 14 amino acids. The V and J ends lost 1 base and 7 bases respectively, with 8 bases between them. Germline loops: CDR1 MNHEY, CDR2 SMNVEV (reference sequence). The CDR3 DNA follows: TGTGCCAGCAGTTTATTGGCAGAGAATTCACCCCTCCACTTT. Amino acid sequence: CASSLLAENSPLHF.

Comments on this clonotype: Just one base apart from a much larger clone, this may be a read error. The chain uses TRBV12-3 or TRBV12-4 and TRBJ1-1; D gene unclear. This CDR3 spans 14 amino acids. CDR3 sequence (DNA): TGTACCAGCAGTCCTAGTCCTACGAACACTGAAGCTTTCTTT. It is translated as CTSSPSPTNTEAFF.

V and J are TRBV19 and TRBJ2-7, with 10 bases matching TRBD2. This CDR3 has 14 amino acids. From germline, CDR1 is LNHDA and CDR2 SQIVND (reference sequence). With V trimmed by 4 bases and J by 0 bases, 0 bases remained unmatched. In DNA, the CDR3 is TGTGCCAGTAGTAAGCGGGAGGGCTCCTACGAGCAGTACTTC. Its translation: CASSKREGSYEQYF.

This clonotype occurred a few times. CDR3 nucleotides: TGTGCCAGCATCGGAGGGAACAGGGTCACCGGGGAGCTGTTTTTT. This gives the protein CASIGGNRVTGELFF. V and J are TRBV28 and TRBJ2-2; D may be TRBD1 or TRBD2 (6 bases each). This CDR3 spans 15 amino acids. Germline CDR1 and CDR2: MDHEN and SYDVKM. Trimming pared 7 bases from V and 4 bases from J, leaving 16 bases between.

This clonotype was recorded a few times. The chain combines TRBV4-1 with TRBJ2-1; 9 positions match TRBD2. J gave up 9 bases and V 4 bases, and 7 bases lay outside the gene matches. Germline V gene sequence: CDR1 MGHRA, CDR2 YSYEKL. This CDR3 contains 14 residues. The CDR3 nucleotides are TGCGCCAGCAGCCTTATAGCGGGAGTGCGTGAGCAGTTCTTC. Its protein is CASSLIAGVREQFF.

This clonotype was observed a handful of times. V is TRBV11-2 and J is TRBJ2-5; maybe TRBD2 (5 bases). Germline lookup yields CDR1 SGHAT and CDR2 FQNNGV. CDR3 length equals 12 residues. Trimming pared 5 bases from V and 9 bases from J, leaving 13 bases between. The CDR3 coding sequence is TGTGCCAGCAGCCAGCGGACCGGATCCCAGTACTTC. Encoded protein: CASSQRTGSQYF.

The chain combines TRBV20-1 with TRBJ1-1; D remains ambiguous. Trimming took 2 bases from V and 5 from J, leaving 12 bases between them. In germline, CDR1 is DFQATT, CDR2 SNEGSKA (reference sequence). This CDR3 is 13 amino acids long. In DNA, the CDR3 is TGCAGTGCTAGAAGAAGGCAGGTTACTGAAGCTTTCTTT. Protein sequence: CSARRRQVTEAFF.

The CDR3 DNA sequence: TGTGCCATCAGTAGGACACCCGACTCTGGAAACACCATATATTTT. This codes for CAISRTPDSGNTIYF. The chain uses TRBV10-3 and TRBJ1-3; tentatively, D is TRBD1 (5 bases). Germline V gene data show CDR1 as ENHRY and CDR2 as SYGVKD. The length of the CDR3 is 15 residues. Trimming took 5 bases from V and 0 from J, leaving 11 bases between them.

This clonotype has more than one count but fewer than ten. The gene calls are TRBV20-1 and TRBJ2-7; D is unresolved. There are 12 residues in the CDR3. Between the trimmed V and J ends, which lost 3 bases and 1 base, there was a span of 7 bases. Germline CDR1 reads DFQATT; CDR2 reads SNEGSKA (reference sequence). CDR3 sequence: CSASPRSYEQYF. CDR3 nucleotide sequence: TGCAGTGCTAGCCCCAGATCCTACGAGCAGTACTTC.

This clonotype was picked up many times. The rearrangement links TRBV20-1 to TRBJ2-1; 9 bases line up with TRBD1. Germline loops: CDR1 DFQATT, CDR2 SNEGSKA (reference sequence). J was trimmed by 8 bases and V by 8 bases; bases with no gene match: 10. The CDR3 totals 13 residues. CDR3 DNA: TGCAGTCCCTGGACAGGGGCTAACGATGAGCAGTTCTTC. Translation: CSPWTGANDEQFF.

The genes are TRBV11-2 and TRBJ1-4, with D hard to call. Germline lookup yields CDR1 SGHAT and CDR2 FQNNGV. V gave up 2 bases and J gave up 10 bases, with 11 bases separating them. This CDR3 comprises 13 residues. In DNA form, the CDR3 reads TGTGCCAGCAGCTTACTTCGGGATTCAAAACTGTTTTTT. This sequence encodes CASSLLRDSKLFF.

The V and J genes are TRBV19 and TRBJ2-7, with TRBD2 matching over 11 bases. The CDR3 spans 13 residues. Germline assignment: CDR1 LNHDA and CDR2 SQIVND (reference sequence). J lost 2 bases, V lost 8 bases, and 2 bases had no gene match. CDR3 sequence: CASGSGRAYEQYF. The CDR3 bases are TGTGCCAGTGGTAGCGGGAGGGCCTACGAGCAGTACTTC.

This clonotype was recorded at least ten times. CDR3: CASSLAGGQETQYF. CDR3 DNA sequence: TGTGCCAGCAGCTTAGCAGGAGGCCAAGAGACCCAGTACTTC. The chain employs TRBV7-9 and TRBJ2-5; maybe TRBD2 (5 bases). V lost 0 bases, J lost 1 base, and 6 bases lay in between. CDR3 length equals 14 residues. CDR1 is SEHNR and CDR2 is FQNEAQ in the germline V gene (reference sequence).

The rearrangement uses TRBV20-1 and TRBJ1-1, with 7 nucleotides matching TRBD1. V gave up 5 bases and J gave up 6 bases; unmatched junction bases: 9. Germline V lookup: CDR1 DFQATT, CDR2 SNEGSKA (reference sequence). The CDR3 has 13 residues. The CDR3 spells CSAARTGVAEAFF. Written as DNA, the CDR3 is TGCAGTGCTGCAAGAACAGGGGTAGCTGAAGCTTTCTTT.

This clonotype was counted a few times. The gene calls are TRBV2 and TRBJ2-7; D remains unclear. This CDR3 is 12 amino acids long. Germline lookup yields CDR1 SNHLY and CDR2 FYNNEI. Trimming cost V 3 bases and J 2 bases, with 5 bases left between them. The CDR3 loop reads CASSDVAYEQYF. The CDR3 coding sequence is TGTGCCAGCAGTGACGTAGCCTACGAGCAGTACTTC.

This clonotype turned up a few times. This rearrangement joins TRBV12-3 or TRBV12-4 to TRBJ1-2; 7 bases align to TRBD1. Trimming at V came to 6 bases and at J to 2 bases, leaving 6 bases not matched to a gene. The CDR3 is 14 residues long. DNA of the CDR3: TGTGCCAGCAGACCGACAGGGCTAAACTATGGCTACACCTTC. Residues: CASRPTGLNYGYTF.

This clonotype was counted many times. V gene TRBV12-3 or TRBV12-4 combines with J gene TRBJ1-1; D gene unclear. V was pared by 7 bases and J by 4 bases, with 13 bases between. The CDR3 totals 13 residues. CDR3 coding DNA: TGTGCCAGCACCCCGGGAGGTAGCACTGAAGCTTTCTTT. It translates to CASTPGGSTEAFF.

This clonotype has a count of ten or more. The V and J genes are TRBV20-1 and TRBJ2-3; D perhaps matches TRBD2 (5 bases). Looked up from germline, CDR1 is DFQATT and CDR2 is SNEGSKA (reference sequence). The CDR3 has 12 amino acids. The CDR3: CSLTRDTDTQYF. Written as DNA, the CDR3 is TGCAGCCTAACTAGAGACACAGATACGCAGTATTTT.

The chain uses TRBV7-9 and TRBJ1-4, with 8 bases lining up with TRBD1. The ends lost 4 bases at V and 8 bases at J; junction bases unmatched: 6. This CDR3 spans 14 amino acids. Germline V gene data show CDR1 as SEHNR and CDR2 as FQNEAQ (reference sequence). In nucleotides, the CDR3 is TGTGCCAGCAGCTCGGGACAGGCCGAAGAAAAACTGTTTTTT. This gives the protein CASSSGQAEEKLFF.

The V and J genes are TRBV7-9 and TRBJ2-1; 9 bases agree with TRBD2. Unmatched junction bases numbered 10, after V lost 8 bases and J lost 8 bases. Germline assignment: CDR1 SEHNR and CDR2 FQNEAQ (reference sequence). The CDR3 extends over 14 amino acids. CDR3 in amino acids: CASHPGTSLHEQFF. CDR3 coding DNA: TGTGCCAGCCATCCCGGGACTAGCCTGCATGAGCAGTTCTTC.